This T cell receptor beta chain was identified during a study of technical replicates of blood from a few donors. This CDR3 is 14 amino acids long. Germline V CDR1 and CDR2: SGHRS, YFSETQ. Trimming removed 0 bases at V and 5 bases at J, with 10 bases between. Some clones are missing from TCRdb's copy, which holds only in-frame ones; the method was immunoSEQ multiplex PCR. The profile shows roughly 60,000 clones, about 88% of them singletons. The clonotype originates from a human donor in good health. Some clones in this sample may be carry-over from other donors' samples. This chain links TRBV5-1 with TRBJ2-3, with a possible D match to TRBD2 (6 bases). Sequencing was performed on PBMCs. DNA for the CDR3: TGCGCCAGCAGCTTGGCCTGGGACTTAGATACGCAGTATTTT. Translation: CASSLAWDLDTQYF.